The 28 T cell receptor beta chains presented below share a single source sample, sequenced in a study of T cell repertoires in aging, cancer and after chemotherapy. TCR beta rearrangements were amplified from peripheral blood genomic DNA. TRB rearrangements spanning V, D and J were amplified using mixed TRB-A/B primers. TCRdb fed the multiplex PCR reads into MiXCR, producing one record per CDR3 protein. This table has some 9,900 distinct CDR3 sequences, about 34% appearing once. Material for sequencing was blood. These receptors originate from a human donor in good health.

The rearrangement links TRBV2 to TRBJ1-1, with D possibly matching TRBD1 (5 bases). Germline-derived CDR1 and CDR2 are SNHLY and FYNNEI. The ends were cut back, 7 bases at V and 0 bases at J, with 18 bases in the middle. This CDR3 region has 16 residues. The CDR3 DNA is TGTGCCAGCATACTCAGCAGGGAGTTAGTGAACACTGAAGCTTTCTTT. Translation: CASILSRELVNTEAFF.

The chain has TRBV4-3 and TRBJ2-5, with TRBD1 as a possible D gene (5 bases). CDR1 LGHNA and CDR2 YSLEER come from the germline V gene. The CDR3 extends over 16 amino acids. V lost 5 bases and J lost 4, with 20 bases in between. The CDR3 bases are TGCGCCAGCAGCTTGTCGAGCTGGACAAGTGGAGAGACCCAGTACTTC. Protein sequence: CASSLSSWTSGETQYF.

V and J are TRBV4-2 and TRBJ2-7, with TRBD1 matching 7 bases. The junction had 0 bases not matched to a gene; V was cut back by 1 base and J by 0 bases. In germline, CDR1 is LGHNA, CDR2 YNFKEQ. This CDR3 is 14 amino acids long. The DNA for the CDR3 is TGTGCCAGCAGCCAAGGGGACAGCTCCTACGAGCAGTACTTC. Translating it yields CASSQGDSSYEQYF.

This clonotype was observed a few times. The gene calls are TRBV7-3 and TRBJ2-3, with 9 positions matching TRBD2. CDR3 length equals 14 residues. Germline V gene lookup returns CDR1 SGHTA and CDR2 FQGTGA. V dropped 1 base and J dropped 4; count of bases not matched to a gene: 0. DNA for the CDR3: TGTGCCAGCAGCTTAAGCGGGGGGGCAGATACGCAGTATTTT. This encodes CASSLSGGADTQYF.

The chain employs TRBV5-5 and TRBJ2-1; 9 positions match TRBD1. Germline CDR1 SGHKS, CDR2 YYEKEE (reference sequence). V lost 5 bases and J lost 6; bases outside the gene matches: 3. The CDR3 sequence is 13 residues long. CDR3 DNA: TGTGCCAGCAGAATGACAGGGGGCAATGAGCAGTTCTTC. Translated, it gives CASRMTGGNEQFF.

The chain employs TRBV11-2 and TRBJ2-2; tentatively, D is TRBD2 (6 bases). The CDR3 length is 17 residues. Germline assignment: CDR1 SGHAT and CDR2 FQNNGV. Trimming removed 5 bases at V and 2 bases at J, with 18 bases between. The CDR3 DNA is TGTGCCAGCAGCCCCCGGTATGGAGGGATTAACACCGGGGAGCTGTTTTTT. Protein: CASSPRYGGINTGELFF. The full variable domain, completed using reference TRBV11-2 and TRBJ2-2, is EAGVAQSPRYKIIEKRQSVAFWCNPISGHATLYWYQQILGQGPKLLIQFQNNGVVDDSQLPKDRFSAERLKGVDSTLKIQPAKLEDSAVYLCASSPRYGGINTGELFFGEGSRLTVL.

This clonotype was detected a few times. The chain employs TRBV7-9 and TRBJ1-1; maybe TRBD1 (5 bases). This CDR3 contains 13 residues. The V gene's germline CDR1 is SEHNR and CDR2 FQNEAQ (reference sequence). V gave up 5 bases and J gave up 6 bases, with 13 bases separating them. CDR3 bases: TGTGCCAGCAGCCTATCCTGGGGCGCTGAAGCTTTCTTT. It yields the protein CASSLSWGAEAFF. The variable domain in full, with the rest retrieved from reference TRBV7-9 and TRBJ1-1, is DTGVSQNPRHKITKRGQNVTFRCDPISEHNRLYWYRQTLGQGPEFLTYFQNEAQLEKSRLLSDRFSAERPKGSFSTLEIQRTEQGDSAMYLCASSLSWGAEAFFGQGTRLTVV.

The chain has TRBV7-9 and TRBJ1-2, with D perhaps matching TRBD1 (5 bases). V lost 5 bases and J 8 bases, leaving 18 bases between the germline ends. The CDR3 loop spans 14 amino acids. Germline V lookup: CDR1 SEHNR, CDR2 FQNEAQ (reference sequence). The CDR3 here is CASSPPGGTLGYTF. In nucleotides, the CDR3 is TGTGCCAGCAGCCCCCCGGGAGGGACTTTGGGCTACACCTTC.

Only a few counts were recorded for this clonotype. This chain uses TRBV5-4 with TRBJ2-3; 8 nucleotides agree with TRBD2. Per the germline V gene, CDR1 is SGHNT and CDR2 is YYREEE (reference sequence). The CDR3 has 16 residues. The V and J ends lost 0 bases and 1 base, in that order; junction bases with no gene match: 4. The CDR3 coding sequence is TGTGCCAGCAGCTTGGGGGCTAGCGGGCGCACAGATACGCAGTATTTT. Translation: CASSLGASGRTDTQYF.

V usage is TRBV19 and J usage is TRBJ2-1; D is perhaps TRBD2 (6 bases). The CDR3 has 14 amino acids. Trimming stripped 3 bases from V and 7 bases from J, with 13 bases between. Germline V gives CDR1 LNHDA, CDR2 SQIVND (reference sequence). CDR3 loop: CASSIGSLWNEQFF. In DNA form, the CDR3 reads TGTGCCAGTAGTATCGGGAGTTTGTGGAATGAGCAGTTCTTC.

V usage is TRBV20-1 and J usage is TRBJ2-4; 11 bases map to TRBD2. Germline assignment: CDR1 DFQATT and CDR2 SNEGSKA (reference sequence). After removal of 3 bases from V and 1 base from J, the junction contained 11 bases not matched to a gene. The CDR3 has 18 amino acids. DNA of the CDR3: TGCAGTGCTAGGTCGGTACTAGCGGGGGCCGGGGCCAAAAACATTCAGTACTTC. Its protein is CSARSVLAGAGAKNIQYF.

Turning to this clonotype: A read error may account for a junction end that differs from germline. The J gene is TRBJ2-3, the V gene TRBV5-5, with D perhaps TRBD1 (6 bases). The germline gives CDR1 SGHKS, CDR2 YYEKEE (reference sequence). The CDR3 consists of 14 residues. The CDR3 bases are TGCGCCAGCAGCTTCCAGGGGTTCACAGATACGCAGTATTTT. It is translated as CASSFQGFTDTQYF.

This sequence joins TRBV20-1 and TRBJ1-4, with no clear D. This CDR3 has 12 amino acids. Per the germline V gene, CDR1 is DFQATT and CDR2 is SNEGSKA (reference sequence). The V gene lost 4 bases and the J gene lost 8 bases, with 11 bases spanning the gap. In nucleotides, the CDR3 is TGCAGTGCTATATCAAACGAAGAAAAACTGTTTTTT. Residues: CSAISNEEKLFF.

A note on this clonotype: A read error may produce the germline difference seen at one junction end. The genes are TRBV4-3 and TRBJ2-5; D not resolved. Germline CDR1 is LGHNA and CDR2 is YSLEER. CDR3 length: 11 amino acids. The CDR3 sequence: CASSYGETQYF. The CDR3 DNA is TGTGCCAGCAGCTACGGGGAGACCCAGTACTTC.

This clonotype has just a few counts. This chain uses TRBV27 with TRBJ1-2, with TRBD1 identical over 8 bases. Trimming cost V 1 base and J 4 bases; bases outside gene matches: 5. The length of the CDR3 is 15 residues. Germline CDR1 and CDR2: MNHEY and SMNVEV (reference sequence). This CDR3 reads CASSLYRGNSYGYTF. The CDR3 DNA is TGTGCCAGCAGTTTATACAGGGGGAACTCCTATGGCTACACCTTC.

This clonotype was seen only a few times. The chain employs TRBV6-5 and TRBJ2-7; 13 bases line up with TRBD2. The ends lost 6 bases at V and 3 bases at J; junction bases unmatched: 11. Germline values: CDR1 MNHEY, CDR2 SVGAGI. There are 17 residues in the CDR3. CDR3 nucleotide sequence: TGTGCCAGCAGCCGAACTAGCGGGGGGGCCAAATTCTACGAGCAGTACTTC. Its translation: CASSRTSGGAKFYEQYF.

By sample fraction, this clonotype is medium-sized. This chain joins TRBV6-6 and TRBJ2-1; D is possibly TRBD2 (5 bases). The CDR3 has 11 residues. With 4 bases removed from V and 10 bases from J, the gap between germline ends came to 8 bases. Germline CDR1 MNHNY, CDR2 SVGAGI (reference sequence). The chain's CDR3 is CASSFGNEQFF. The CDR3 DNA sequence: TGTGCCAGCAGTTTCGGGAACGAGCAGTTCTTC.

This clonotype was counted a few times. This rearrangement joins TRBV19 to TRBJ2-2, with D unresolved. The CDR3 spans 14 residues. CDR1 is LNHDA, CDR2 SQIVND, per germline (reference sequence). Trimming shortened V by 6 bases and J by 4 bases, and 12 bases separated the two germline ends. CDR3 in amino acids: CASSLSPGTGELFF. The CDR3 DNA sequence: TGTGCCAGTAGCCTTAGCCCCGGCACCGGGGAGCTGTTTTTT. Variable domain in full (rest from reference TRBV19 and TRBJ2-2): DGGITQSPKYLFRKEGQNVTLSCEQNLNHDAMYWYRQDPGQGLRLIYYSQIVNDFQKGDIAEGYSVSREKKESFPLTVTSAQKNPTAFYLCASSLSPGTGELFFGEGSRLTVL.

The V gene is TRBV18, the J gene TRBJ2-7; no firm D call. The CDR3 spans 14 residues. CDR1 and CDR2 from the germline V gene are KGHSH and LQKENI. Trimming left V 2 bases short and J 0 bases short, with 8 bases between. The CDR3 DNA sequence: TGTGCCAGCTCACCAGTGGAGTTCTCCTACGAGCAGTACTTC. Translated, it gives CASSPVEFSYEQYF.

This chain joins TRBV4-1 and TRBJ1-1, with a possible D match to TRBD1 (6 bases). Per germline, CDR1 MGHRA and CDR2 YSYEKL. The CDR3 has 17 residues. Between the trimmed V and J ends, which lost 5 bases and 3 bases, there was a span of 22 bases. CDR3 DNA sequence: TGCGCCAGCAGCAACATCTGGGGGGCAGGCAGAGACACTGAAGCTTTCTTT. Translation: CASSNIWGAGRDTEAFF.

The chain joins TRBV19 to TRBJ1-2; D is undetermined. The CDR3 runs 14 residues. The V gene lost 3 bases and the J gene lost 4 bases, with 12 bases spanning the gap. Per the germline V gene, CDR1 is LNHDA and CDR2 is SQIVND (reference sequence). CDR3: CASSIGVSPYGYTF. CDR3 sequence (DNA): TGTGCCAGTAGTATCGGGGTCTCCCCCTATGGCTACACCTTC.

The V and J genes are TRBV5-6 and TRBJ2-7, with D hard to call. V was clipped by 4 bases and J by 0 bases, with 8 bases between them. CDR3 size: 13 residues. Germline assignment: CDR1 SGHDT and CDR2 YYEEEE. CDR3 coding DNA: TGTGCCAGCAGCCCCGGAAGCTCCTACGAGCAGTACTTC. Its protein product is CASSPGSSYEQYF.

This chain uses TRBV19 with TRBJ2-3; 7 positions agree with TRBD2. CDR3 length equals 13 residues. Germline CDR1 and CDR2: LNHDA and SQIVND (reference sequence). Losses at the gene ends were 5 bases for V and 4 bases for J; bases not matched to a gene: 3. CDR3 bases: TGTGCCAGTAGTGGGGGGGACGCAGATACGCAGTATTTT. Translating it yields CASSGGDADTQYF.

This sequence joins TRBV10-3 and TRBJ1-1; no reliable D call. The CDR3 consists of 11 residues. The V gene's germline CDR1 is ENHRY and CDR2 SYGVKD. In DNA, the CDR3 is TGTGCATCCGGGCGGGCCACTGAAGCTTTCTTT. This sequence encodes CASGRATEAFF.

The rearrangement links TRBV12-3 or TRBV12-4 to TRBJ2-7; no firm D call. There are 12 residues in the CDR3. With 7 bases removed from V and 2 bases from J, the gap between germline ends came to 9 bases. CDR3 in DNA: TGTGCCAGCATTTTGACAACCTACGAGCAGTACGTC. Protein sequence: CASILTTYEQYV.

The J gene is TRBJ1-6, the V gene TRBV19; possibly TRBD1 for D (6 bases). Between the trimmed V and J ends, which lost 3 bases and 3 bases, there was a span of 15 bases. The CDR3 length is 17 residues. CDR1 is LNHDA and CDR2 is SQIVND in the germline V gene (reference sequence). The CDR3, as DNA: TGTGCCAGTAGTATTGACGCAGGGGTGGGCTATAATTCACCCCTCCACTTT. Protein product: CASSIDAGVGYNSPLHF.

In its sample, this clonotype was seen a few times. The chain carries TRBV19 and TRBJ1-1, with D possibly matching TRBD1 (5 bases). Germline CDR1 is LNHDA and CDR2 is SQIVND (reference sequence). The V end was cut by 6 bases, the J end by 0 bases, with 14 bases between. This CDR3 region has 15 residues. This CDR3 is CASRPRTGLNTEAFF. CDR3 nucleotides: TGTGCCAGTAGGCCTCGGACGGGGCTGAACACTGAAGCTTTCTTT.

This clonotype was detected only a few times. The V call is TRBV12-3 or TRBV12-4, the J call TRBJ2-3; TRBD2 is a possible D gene (7 bases). Trimming took 3 bases from V and 4 from J, leaving 11 bases between them. This CDR3 is 14 amino acids long. Here the CDR3 reads CASSFTGGADTQYF. The CDR3 bases are TGTGCCAGCAGTTTCACGGGGGGCGCAGATACGCAGTATTTT.